The rows below give T cell receptor beta chains drawn from one sample of a study of Ad26.COV2.S vaccination and SARS-CoV-2 variants. TCRdb keeps only in-frame clones here, not all; method: immunoSEQ multiplex PCR. The table lists 350,000 to 450,000 clones, about 90% of them singletons. This material consisted of peripheral blood, taken in a trial of Ad26.COV2.S vaccine versus placebo. The origin of the receptors is a person between 18 and 65 years old who received the Ad26.COV2.S COVID-19 vaccine or a placebo. Both conserved end residues are part of each CDR3. A D gene is named only where the DNA matches it firmly. Size is stated for part of the rows, as once, few or many counts, or as a class when the clone is expanded.

v_gene: TRBV6-6; j_gene: TRBJ1-1; d_gene: .; abundance: .; CDR3aa: CASSYGGRGEAFF; CDR3nt: TGTGCCAGCAGTTATGGGGGAAGGGGTGAAGCTTTCTTT
v_gene: TRBV28; j_gene: TRBJ2-7; d_gene: TRBD2; abundance: .; CDR3aa: CASKSSGGLSYEQYF; CDR3nt: TGTGCCAGCAAATCTAGCGGGGGGCTCTCCTACGAGCAGTACTTC
v_gene: TRBV7-2; j_gene: TRBJ1-2; d_gene: .; abundance: .; CDR3aa: CASSSTLEGYTF; CDR3nt: TGTGCCAGCAGCTCGACTCTGGAGGGCTACACCTTC
v_gene: TRBV5-1; j_gene: TRBJ2-7; d_gene: TRBD1; abundance: .; CDR3aa: CASSPGTGAYEQYF; CDR3nt: TGCGCCAGCAGCCCCGGGACAGGGGCCTACGAGCAGTACTTC
v_gene: TRBV6-5; j_gene: TRBJ1-6; d_gene: TRBD1; abundance: .; CDR3aa: CASSKTGGYNSPLHF; CDR3nt: TGTGCCAGCAGTAAGACAGGGGGCTATAATTCACCCCTCCACTTT
v_gene: TRBV19; j_gene: TRBJ2-1; d_gene: .; abundance: once; CDR3aa: CASSTGTPRDEQFF; CDR3nt: TGTGCCAGTAGTACCGGGACGCCGCGGGATGAGCAGTTCTTC
v_gene: TRBV5-1; j_gene: TRBJ1-6; d_gene: .; abundance: .; CDR3aa: CASSLGLGVGNSPLHF; CDR3nt: TGCGCCAGCAGCTTGGGTCTGGGGGTAGGAAATTCACCCCTCCACTTT
v_gene: TRBV2; j_gene: TRBJ1-2; d_gene: TRBD1; abundance: .; CDR3aa: CASSEASGGDYTF; CDR3nt: TGTGCCAGCAGTGAAGCGTCAGGGGGCGACTACACCTTC
v_gene: TRBV27; j_gene: TRBJ1-1; d_gene: .; abundance: .; CDR3aa: CASSSSGGAGYTEAFF; CDR3nt: TGTGCCAGCAGCAGCTCTGGGGGCGCAGGGTATACTGAAGCTTTCTTT
v_gene: TRBV25-1; j_gene: TRBJ2-3; d_gene: TRBD1; abundance: .; CDR3aa: CASSVPIGTGGVFF; CDR3nt: TGTGCCAGCAGTGTCCCAATAGGGACAGGGGGCGTATTCTTT
v_gene: TRBV6-2/TRBV6-3; j_gene: TRBJ2-7; d_gene: TRBD1; abundance: .; CDR3aa: CASSYPRQGSSYEQYF; CDR3nt: TGTGCCAGCAGTTACCCAAGACAGGGGAGCTCCTACGAGCAGTACTTC
v_gene: TRBV5-5; j_gene: TRBJ2-7; d_gene: TRBD2; abundance: .; CDR3aa: CASSPRAGVSYEQYF; CDR3nt: TGTGCCAGCAGCCCCCGCGCGGGGGTTTCCTACGAGCAGTACTTC
v_gene: TRBV5-1; j_gene: TRBJ2-7; d_gene: TRBD1; abundance: .; CDR3aa: CASSFRGGQGPYEQYF; CDR3nt: TGCGCCAGCAGCTTCCGTGGAGGACAGGGTCCCTACGAGCAGTACTTC
v_gene: TRBV5-6; j_gene: TRBJ2-7; d_gene: TRBD1; abundance: few; CDR3aa: CASSRKRTGYSYEQYF; CDR3nt: TGTGCCAGCAGCCGAAAGCGGACAGGGTACTCCTACGAGCAGTACTTC
v_gene: TRBV6-5; j_gene: TRBJ2-7; d_gene: .; abundance: once; CDR3aa: CASSFGRDTYEQYF; CDR3nt: TGTGCCAGCAGTTTTGGCAGGGACACCTACGAGCAGTACTTC
v_gene: TRBV5-8; j_gene: TRBJ1-2; d_gene: .; abundance: .; CDR3aa: CASSLRNLDGYTF; CDR3nt: TGTGCCAGCAGCTTACGCAATTTGGATGGCTACACCTTC
v_gene: TRBV30; j_gene: TRBJ1-2; d_gene: .; abundance: .; CDR3aa: CAWSHLKRSGANYGYTF; CDR3nt: TGTGCCTGGAGTCATCTAAAAAGGTCAGGAGCTAACTATGGCTACACCTTC
v_gene: TRBV9; j_gene: TRBJ1-1; d_gene: TRBD1; abundance: .; CDR3aa: CASSEGQGGRNTEAFF; CDR3nt: TGTGCCAGCAGCGAAGGACAGGGGGGTCGGAACACTGAAGCTTTCTTT
v_gene: TRBV15; j_gene: TRBJ2-3; d_gene: .; abundance: few; CDR3aa: CATSPESGHPTDTQYF; CDR3nt: TGTGCCACCAGCCCAGAAAGTGGGCACCCCACAGATACGCAGTATTTT
v_gene: TRBV5-5; j_gene: TRBJ2-7; d_gene: .; abundance: .; CDR3aa: CASSFASSYEQYF; CDR3nt: TGTGCCAGCAGCTTTGCTAGCTCCTACGAGCAGTACTTC
v_gene: TRBV10-3; j_gene: TRBJ2-3; d_gene: .; abundance: .; CDR3aa: CAIREPQTDTQYF; CDR3nt: TGTGCCATCAGAGAGCCTCAGACCGATACGCAGTATTTT
v_gene: TRBV15; j_gene: TRBJ2-1; d_gene: TRBD1; abundance: .; CDR3aa: CATSRDQLDRGYNEQFF; CDR3nt: TGTGCCACCAGCAGAGATCAGTTGGACAGGGGCTACAATGAGCAGTTCTTC
v_gene: TRBV7-9; j_gene: TRBJ2-3; d_gene: .; abundance: .; CDR3aa: CASSPYGPVSTDTQYF; CDR3nt: TGTGCCAGCAGCCCATACGGTCCGGTCAGCACAGATACGCAGTATTTT
v_gene: TRBV9; j_gene: TRBJ2-1; d_gene: .; abundance: once; CDR3aa: CASSVDRGEQFF; CDR3nt: TGTGCCAGCAGCGTTGATAGGGGGGAGCAGTTCTTC
v_gene: TRBV4-3; j_gene: TRBJ1-2; d_gene: .; abundance: .; CDR3aa: CASSQAGEIYGYTF; CDR3nt: TGCGCCAGCAGCCAAGCAGGAGAGATCTATGGCTACACCTTC
v_gene: TRBV5-1; j_gene: TRBJ2-1; d_gene: TRBD2; abundance: .; CDR3aa: CASSLVGGAGYNEQFF; CDR3nt: TGCGCCAGCAGCTTAGTCGGGGGGGCAGGCTACAATGAGCAGTTCTTC
v_gene: TRBV6-5; j_gene: TRBJ1-1; d_gene: .; abundance: .; CDR3aa: CASRLDKNLYTEAFF; CDR3nt: TGTGCCAGCAGGCTCGACAAGAACCTTTACACTGAAGCTTTCTTT
v_gene: TRBV6-2/TRBV6-3; j_gene: TRBJ2-5; d_gene: .; abundance: .; CDR3aa: CASSFMGRLQETQYF; CDR3nt: TGTGCCAGCAGTTTCATGGGAAGACTTCAAGAGACCCAGTACTTC
v_gene: TRBV4-2; j_gene: TRBJ2-2; d_gene: .; abundance: .; CDR3aa: CASSQGLREGIQHANTGELFF; CDR3nt: TGTGCCAGCAGCCAAGGGCTTCGAGAGGGCATACAACACGCGAACACCGGGGAGCTGTTTTTT
v_gene: TRBV27; j_gene: TRBJ1-1; d_gene: .; abundance: .; CDR3aa: CASRFRFGGAFF; CDR3nt: TGTGCCAGCCGCTTTCGGTTTGGGGGAGCTTTCTTT
v_gene: TRBV29-1; j_gene: TRBJ2-5; d_gene: .; abundance: .; CDR3aa: CSVALPEAQYF; CDR3nt: TGCAGCGTCGCTTTACCTGAGGCCCAGTACTTC
v_gene: TRBV7-2; j_gene: TRBJ2-3; d_gene: .; abundance: .; CDR3aa: CASSSRLADTDTQYF; CDR3nt: TGTGCCAGCAGCTCCCGACTCGCAGACACAGATACGCAGTATTTT
v_gene: TRBV7-2; j_gene: TRBJ2-2; d_gene: .; abundance: .; CDR3aa: CASSLEQGGTGELFF; CDR3nt: TGTGCCAGCAGCTTGGAACAGGGAGGCACCGGGGAGCTGTTTTTT
v_gene: TRBV5-1; j_gene: TRBJ2-3; d_gene: TRBD2; abundance: .; CDR3aa: CASRYRGGIVTDTQYF; CDR3nt: TGCGCCAGCAGGTATCGGGGGGGTATAGTAACAGATACGCAGTATTTT
v_gene: TRBV9; j_gene: TRBJ1-6; d_gene: .; abundance: once; CDR3aa: CASSVDGVDNSPLHF; CDR3nt: TGTGCCAGCAGCGTAGACGGGGTAGATAATTCACCCCTCCACTTT
v_gene: TRBV10-3; j_gene: TRBJ1-1; d_gene: .; abundance: .; CDR3aa: CAIRKGVRDTEAFF; CDR3nt: TGTGCCATCAGGAAGGGGGTACGTGACACTGAAGCTTTCTTT
v_gene: TRBV6-5; j_gene: TRBJ1-6; d_gene: .; abundance: once; CDR3aa: CASSYEQGTSPLHF; CDR3nt: TGTGCCAGCAGTTACGAACAGGGAACTTCACCCCTCCACTTT
v_gene: TRBV5-1; j_gene: TRBJ1-1; d_gene: .; abundance: .; CDR3aa: CASSSKTDREAFF; CDR3nt: TGCGCCAGCAGCTCGAAGACGGACCGTGAAGCTTTCTTT
v_gene: TRBV12-3/TRBV12-4; j_gene: TRBJ1-6; d_gene: .; abundance: .; CDR3aa: CASSLGGSPLHF; CDR3nt: TGTGCCAGCAGCCTCGGGGGATCACCCCTCCACTTT
v_gene: TRBV4-3; j_gene: TRBJ2-2; d_gene: TRBD1; abundance: once; CDR3aa: CASSQAGQGPTGELFF; CDR3nt: TGCGCCAGCAGCCAAGCGGGACAGGGCCCCACCGGGGAGCTGTTTTTT
v_gene: TRBV7-2; j_gene: TRBJ1-6; d_gene: TRBD1; abundance: once; CDR3aa: CASRYWDSNSPLHF; CDR3nt: TGTGCCAGCAGGTACTGGGACAGCAATTCACCCCTCCACTTT
v_gene: TRBV7-9; j_gene: TRBJ2-3; d_gene: TRBD2; abundance: .; CDR3aa: CASSRTLQRGNTDTQYF; CDR3nt: TGTGCCAGCAGCAGAACCTTACAGCGGGGTAATACAGATACGCAGTATTTT
v_gene: TRBV11-3; j_gene: TRBJ2-3; d_gene: .; abundance: .; CDR3aa: CASSSNTDTQYF; CDR3nt: TGTGCCAGCAGCTCCAACACAGATACGCAGTATTTT
v_gene: TRBV19; j_gene: TRBJ2-5; d_gene: .; abundance: .; CDR3aa: CASSRVREKQETQYF; CDR3nt: TGTGCCAGTAGTAGGGTCAGAGAAAAACAAGAGACCCAGTACTTC
v_gene: TRBV19; j_gene: TRBJ1-1; d_gene: .; abundance: .; CDR3aa: CASSIWGNTEAFF; CDR3nt: TGTGCCAGTAGTATCTGGGGGAACACTGAAGCTTTCTTT
v_gene: TRBV7-9; j_gene: TRBJ1-5; d_gene: .; abundance: .; CDR3aa: CASSFTGQDLNQPQHF; CDR3nt: TGTGCCAGCAGCTTCACGGGGCAGGACCTCAATCAGCCCCAGCATTTT
v_gene: TRBV5-4; j_gene: TRBJ2-2; d_gene: .; abundance: few; CDR3aa: CASSFFLAGELFF; CDR3nt: TGTGCCAGCAGCTTCTTCTTAGCCGGGGAGCTGTTTTTT
v_gene: TRBV27; j_gene: TRBJ2-3; d_gene: TRBD1; abundance: .; CDR3aa: CASRPYTRDRGTDTQYF; CDR3nt: TGTGCCAGCCGCCCTTATACCCGGGACAGGGGCACAGATACGCAGTATTTT
v_gene: TRBV28; j_gene: TRBJ2-6; d_gene: .; abundance: .; CDR3aa: CASRKGLFGANVLTF; CDR3nt: TGTGCCAGCAGAAAAGGGCTGTTTGGGGCCAACGTCCTGACTTTC
v_gene: TRBV27; j_gene: TRBJ1-2; d_gene: TRBD1; abundance: .; CDR3aa: CASSFWDSNYGYTF; CDR3nt: TGTGCCAGCAGTTTCTGGGACAGTAACTATGGCTACACCTTC
v_gene: TRBV10-2; j_gene: TRBJ2-7; d_gene: .; abundance: .; CDR3aa: CASSESTVGSYEQYF; CDR3nt: TGCGCCAGCAGTGAGTCTACAGTCGGATCCTACGAGCAGTACTTC
v_gene: TRBV5-8; j_gene: TRBJ2-7; d_gene: .; abundance: .; CDR3aa: CASSLPRDGIYEQYF; CDR3nt: TGTGCCAGCAGCTTGCCCCGGGACGGAATCTACGAGCAGTACTTC
v_gene: TRBV9; j_gene: TRBJ2-3; d_gene: .; abundance: .; CDR3aa: CASTQQGLGTDTQYF; CDR3nt: TGTGCCAGCACCCAACAGGGATTGGGCACAGATACGCAGTATTTT
v_gene: TRBV19; j_gene: TRBJ1-1; d_gene: TRBD1; abundance: .; CDR3aa: CASSIDGIGQGRMNTEAFF; CDR3nt: TGTGCCAGTAGTATAGATGGTATTGGACAGGGACGCATGAACACTGAAGCTTTCTTT
v_gene: TRBV30; j_gene: TRBJ1-1; d_gene: TRBD1; abundance: .; CDR3aa: CAWDWTGGIAFF; CDR3nt: TGTGCCTGGGACTGGACAGGGGGGATTGCTTTCTTT
v_gene: TRBV2; j_gene: TRBJ2-2; d_gene: TRBD1; abundance: .; CDR3aa: CASREQGNLDTGELFF; CDR3nt: TGTGCCAGCCGGGAACAGGGGAATCTGGACACCGGGGAGCTGTTTTTT
v_gene: TRBV5-6; j_gene: TRBJ2-7; d_gene: .; abundance: .; CDR3aa: CASSLSITAGGQVREQYF; CDR3nt: TGTGCCAGCAGCTTGTCGATAACCGCGGGGGGACAGGTACGGGAGCAGTACTTC
v_gene: TRBV4-3; j_gene: TRBJ2-7; d_gene: TRBD2; abundance: .; CDR3aa: CASSQGFSGGFDEQYF; CDR3nt: TGCGCCAGCAGCCAAGGCTTTAGCGGGGGTTTCGACGAGCAGTACTTC
v_gene: TRBV7-6; j_gene: TRBJ2-2; d_gene: .; abundance: .; CDR3aa: CASSSESVGAGELFF; CDR3nt: TGTGCCAGCAGCTCAGAGTCGGTCGGGGCCGGGGAGCTGTTTTTT
v_gene: TRBV27; j_gene: TRBJ2-1; d_gene: .; abundance: .; CDR3aa: CASSSGTEQFF; CDR3nt: TGTGCCAGCAGTTCTGGGACTGAGCAGTTCTTC